The rows below give T cell receptor beta chains drawn from one sample of a study of CD8+ T cells in alopecia areata. Assay used: immunoSEQ multiplex PCR; TCRdb lists only in-frame clones, some missing. Among approximately 99,000 clones listed, under 65% were seen once. The source material was NKG2D-low CD8+ T cells sorted from blood. The receptors originated from a human donor with alopecia areata. The CDR3 runs from the conserved cysteine through the conserved F or W. A D gene is named only where the DNA matches it firmly. Size values are once, few and many counts, or a class for expanded clones, and some rows have none.

V gene	D gene	clone size	J gene	CDR3 DNA	CDR3 protein
TRBV29-1	TRBD1	-	TRBJ2-5	TGCAGCGTTGAAGTCTGGTTGTGGACAGGGGGCCGATCCCAAGAGACCCAGTACTTC	CSVEVWLWTGGRSQETQYF
TRBV5-1	-	-	TRBJ2-1	TGCGCCAGCAGCTTCCGGGGCAATGAGCAGTTCTTC	CASSFRGNEQFF
TRBV6-1	-	-	TRBJ2-2	TGTGCCAGCAGTGATGGACTACCGAACACCGGGGAGCTGTTTTTT	CASSDGLPNTGELFF
TRBV27	TRBD1	-	TRBJ1-2	TGTGCCAGCAGTTTGGGGCAGGGGGCGAGGGGCTACACCTTC	CASSLGQGARGYTF
TRBV27	TRBD2	once	TRBJ2-7	TGTGCCAGCAGTTTGCCTAGCGGGAACTACGAGCAGTACTTC	CASSLPSGNYEQYF
TRBV5-1	-	-	TRBJ2-7	TGCGCCAGCAGGGGTCAAGGGACGGATAGTTTCGGGCAGTACTTC	CASRGQGTDSFGQYF
TRBV9	TRBD1	-	TRBJ2-7	TGTGCCAGCAGCGGCTTACCGGGACAGGGGACCTACGAGCAGTACTTC	CASSGLPGQGTYEQYF
TRBV9	-	few	TRBJ1-4	TGTGCCAGCAGCGTAGACGGGTCAGATGCCAAGAAACTGTTTTTT	CASSVDGSDAKKLFF
TRBV5-6	-	once	TRBJ2-7	TGTGCCAGCAGTTCCGGCGGGACAGCCTACGAGCAGTACTTC	CASSSGGTAYEQYF
TRBV13	-	-	TRBJ1-2	TGTGCCAGCAGCTTAGAAGAGGGGATGAGCTATGGCTACACCTTC	CASSLEEGMSYGYTF
TRBV6-4	TRBD2	-	TRBJ2-3	TGTGCCAGCAGTGCTGCGGGAGGCACAGATACGCAGTATTTT	CASSAAGGTDTQYF
TRBV11-2	-	-	TRBJ2-7	TGTGCCAGCAGCTATCACCGGGGCAGCTCCTACGAGCAGTACTTC	CASSYHRGSSYEQYF
TRBV9	TRBD2	-	TRBJ2-3	TGTGCCAGCAGCGTAGATGGTAGCGGGAGGGATACGCAGTATTTT	CASSVDGSGRDTQYF
TRBV29-1	-	-	TRBJ1-1	TGCAGCGTTGAAAGGGTCGACACTGAAGCTTTCTTT	CSVERVDTEAFF
TRBV5-1	TRBD1	few	TRBJ1-2	TGCGCCAGCAGCTCCACAAACCCGGGACAGGGTGGCTACACCTTC	CASSSTNPGQGGYTF
TRBV19	-	-	TRBJ2-7	TGTGCCAGTAGTGCCGGACTAGGGGGCTACGAGCAGTACTTC	CASSAGLGGYEQYF
TRBV5-1	TRBD2	-	TRBJ2-3	TGCGCCAGCAGCCCTACCGGACTAGCGGGGAGCACAGATACGCAGTATTTT	CASSPTGLAGSTDTQYF
TRBV6-5	-	-	TRBJ2-5	TGTGCCAGCAGTTACGCGGGGAGTCTACAAGAGACCCAGTACTTC	CASSYAGSLQETQYF
TRBV13	TRBD1	many	TRBJ1-1	TGTGCCAGCAGCCCCCCCAGGGGGCCCACTGAAGCTTTCTTT	CASSPPRGPTEAFF
TRBV30	TRBD2	-	TRBJ2-5	TGTGCCTGGAGTGGGGCGGGAGAGGGAGAGACCCAGTACTTC	CAWSGAGEGETQYF
TRBV6-5	TRBD1	few	TRBJ2-7	TGTGCCAGCAGTTACTCTACAGGGGGCCGCGAGCAGTACTTC	CASSYSTGGREQYF
TRBV10-3	TRBD2	once	TRBJ2-3	TGTGCCATCAGTGGGAGCGGGGCCAGAGATACGCAGTATTTT	CAISGSGARDTQYF
TRBV5-1	-	few	TRBJ2-3	TGCGCCAGCAGGCTGTCTTTGGGGATCACAGATACGCAGTATTTT	CASRLSLGITDTQYF
TRBV9	-	few	TRBJ2-7	TGTGCCAGCAGCGTCGGTTCGGGAGAGAACTACGAGCAGTACTTC	CASSVGSGENYEQYF